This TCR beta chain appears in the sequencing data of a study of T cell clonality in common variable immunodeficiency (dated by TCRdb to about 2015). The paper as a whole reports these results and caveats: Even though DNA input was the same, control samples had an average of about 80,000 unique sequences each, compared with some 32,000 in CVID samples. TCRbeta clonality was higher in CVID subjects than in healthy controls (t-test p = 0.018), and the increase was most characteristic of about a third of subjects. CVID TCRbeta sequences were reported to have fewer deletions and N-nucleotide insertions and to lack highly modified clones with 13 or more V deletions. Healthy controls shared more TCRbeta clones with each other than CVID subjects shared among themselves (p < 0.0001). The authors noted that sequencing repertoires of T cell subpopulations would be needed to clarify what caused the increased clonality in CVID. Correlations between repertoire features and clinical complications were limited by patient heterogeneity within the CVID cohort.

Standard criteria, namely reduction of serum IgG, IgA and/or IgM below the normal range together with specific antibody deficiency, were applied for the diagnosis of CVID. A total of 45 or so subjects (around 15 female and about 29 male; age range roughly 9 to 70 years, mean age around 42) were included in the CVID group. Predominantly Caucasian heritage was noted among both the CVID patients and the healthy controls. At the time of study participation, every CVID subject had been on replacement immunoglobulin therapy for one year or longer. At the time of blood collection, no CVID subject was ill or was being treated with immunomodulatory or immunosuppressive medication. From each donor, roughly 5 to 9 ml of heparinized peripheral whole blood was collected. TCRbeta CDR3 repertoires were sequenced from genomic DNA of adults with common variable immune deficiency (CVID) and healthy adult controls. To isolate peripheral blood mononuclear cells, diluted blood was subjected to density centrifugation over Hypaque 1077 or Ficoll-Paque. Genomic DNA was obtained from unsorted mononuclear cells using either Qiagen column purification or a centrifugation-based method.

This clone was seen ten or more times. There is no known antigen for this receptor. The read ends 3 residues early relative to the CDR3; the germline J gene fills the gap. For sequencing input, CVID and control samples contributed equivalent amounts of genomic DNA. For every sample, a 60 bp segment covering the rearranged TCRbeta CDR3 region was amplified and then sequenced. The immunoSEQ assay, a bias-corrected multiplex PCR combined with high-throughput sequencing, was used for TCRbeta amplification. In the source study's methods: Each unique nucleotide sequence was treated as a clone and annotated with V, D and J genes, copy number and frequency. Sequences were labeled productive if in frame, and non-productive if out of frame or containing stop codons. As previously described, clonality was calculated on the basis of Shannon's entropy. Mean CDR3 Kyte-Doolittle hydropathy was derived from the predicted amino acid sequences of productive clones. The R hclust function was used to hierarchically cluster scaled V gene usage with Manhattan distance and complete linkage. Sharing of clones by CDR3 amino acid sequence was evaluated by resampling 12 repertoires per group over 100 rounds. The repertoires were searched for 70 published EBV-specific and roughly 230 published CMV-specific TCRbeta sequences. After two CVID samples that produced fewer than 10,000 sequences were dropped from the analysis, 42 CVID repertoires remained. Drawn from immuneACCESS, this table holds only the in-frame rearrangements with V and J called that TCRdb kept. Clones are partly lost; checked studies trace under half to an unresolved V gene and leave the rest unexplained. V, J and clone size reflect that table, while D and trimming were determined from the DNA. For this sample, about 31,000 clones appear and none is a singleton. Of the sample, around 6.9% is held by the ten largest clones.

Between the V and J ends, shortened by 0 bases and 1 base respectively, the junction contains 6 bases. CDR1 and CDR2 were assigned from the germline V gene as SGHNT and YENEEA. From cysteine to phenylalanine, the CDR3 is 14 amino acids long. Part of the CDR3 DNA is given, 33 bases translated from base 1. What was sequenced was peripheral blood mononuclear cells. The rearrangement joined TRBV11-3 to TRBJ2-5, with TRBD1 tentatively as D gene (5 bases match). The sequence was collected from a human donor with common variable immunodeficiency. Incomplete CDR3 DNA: TGTGCCAGCAGCTTAGAAGACAGCCAAGAGACC. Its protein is CASSLEDSQET. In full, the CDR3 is CASSLEDSQETQYF.